This entry lists 25 T cell receptor beta chains sequenced from one sample in a study of response to subunit inactivated influenza vaccine. Each CDR3 protein is one row after TCRdb ran MiXCR on the RT-PCR reads. The table has hundreds of thousands of distinct CDR3 sequences, less than 10% seen once. This specimen was PBMCs from blood, taken less than 30 months after vaccination. These receptors all stem from a man aged 45 to 70 who received an inactivated influenza vaccine.

This chain connects TRBV12-3 or TRBV12-4 to TRBJ2-7; 12 bases are shared with TRBD2. CDR3 length: 15 residues. The V segment lost 5 bases and the J segment 7 bases; nucleotides outside the gene matches: 9. The CDR3 region is CASSTTSGGSGEQYF. CDR3 nucleotide sequence: TGTGCCAGCAGTACGACTAGCGGGGGTTCAGGGGAGCAGTACTTC.

The chain is built from TRBV7-8 and TRBJ1-5; the D gene is possibly TRBD1 (6 bases). The CDR3 length is 14 residues. Germline CDR1 and CDR2: SGHVS and FQNEAQ. Deletions cut 2 bases from V and 5 bases from J, with 10 bases between. As DNA, the CDR3 is TGTGCCAGCAGCTTACAGGCAGGGGATCAGCCCCAGCATTTT. It yields the protein CASSLQAGDQPQHF.

This clonotype was picked up many times. V and J are TRBV14 and TRBJ2-1, with a weak D call TRBD2 (5 bases). The CDR3 loop spans 15 amino acids. V gave up 4 bases and J gave up 6 bases, with 16 bases separating them. Germline-derived CDR1 and CDR2 are SGHDN and FVKESK. CDR3 coding DNA: TGTGCCAGCAGCCCCGCTTACTCTGGAGGCAATGAGCAGTTCTTC. Protein product: CASSPAYSGGNEQFF.

V gene TRBV9 combines with J gene TRBJ2-1; TRBD2 agrees at 8 bases. The CDR3 runs to 18 residues. J gave up 2 bases and V 0 bases, and 10 bases lay outside the gene matches. Germline CDR1 and CDR2: SGDLS and YYNGEE. This CDR3 is CASSVDDGRAPPYNEQFF. DNA of the CDR3: TGTGCCAGCAGCGTAGACGACGGGAGGGCCCCCCCCTACAATGAGCAGTTCTTC.

There are many counts of this clonotype. This CDR3 is CASSPLGGIDYGYTF. CDR3 DNA sequence: TGTGCCAGCAGCCCACTTGGTGGGATCGACTATGGCTACACCTTC. This chain uses TRBV9 with TRBJ1-2; D is uncertain. The germline CDR1 and CDR2 sequences are SGDLS and YYNGEE. Between the trimmed V and J ends, which lost 4 bases and 3 bases, there was a span of 16 bases. The CDR3 spans 15 residues.

This chain joins TRBV12-3 or TRBV12-4 and TRBJ2-1; a possible D gene is TRBD2 (7 bases). The CDR3 is 17 amino acids. Trimming took off 6 bases at V and 0 bases at J, with 18 bases between the two ends. The CDR3 sequence is CASSPLMGGGSYNEQFF. The CDR3 DNA follows: TGTGCCAGCAGCCCACTAATGGGAGGGGGCTCCTACAATGAGCAGTTCTTC.

This clonotype was seen more than once but under ten times. The rearrangement links TRBV2 to TRBJ1-2; D is perhaps TRBD1 (5 bases). The CDR3 is 12 amino acids. Trimming took 5 bases from V and 8 from J, leaving 12 bases between them. The germline V gene encodes CDR1 SNHLY and CDR2 FYNNEI. The CDR3 protein is CASSITRDGYTF. The CDR3 coding sequence is TGTGCCAGCAGTATCACCCGGGACGGCTACACCTTC.

This clonotype was found many times. This rearrangement joins TRBV5-1 to TRBJ1-5; no firm D call. The germline CDR1 and CDR2 sequences are SGHRS and YFSETQ. The CDR3 spans 15 residues. Trimming removed 4 bases from V and 0 bases from J, with 11 bases in between. The CDR3 coding sequence is TGCGCCAGCAGCCCTGGACTGTATAGCAATCAGCCCCAGCATTTT. It encodes CASSPGLYSNQPQHF.

The chain carries TRBV2 and TRBJ2-5; perhaps TRBD2 as D (7 bases). CDR1 and CDR2 (germline): SNHLY, FYNNEI. The germline V and J ends were trimmed by 2 bases and 1 base, with 14 bases remaining between them. The CDR3 extends over 16 amino acids. The CDR3 DNA is TGTGCCAGCAGTGAATGGGCGGGGGCTTTCCAAGAGACCCAGTACTTC. Protein sequence: CASSEWAGAFQETQYF.

The V and J genes are TRBV6-2 or TRBV6-3 and TRBJ1-1; D ambiguous. The CDR3 spans 12 residues. The germline gives CDR1 MNHEY, CDR2 SVGEGT. V was pared by 0 bases and J by 10 bases, with 9 bases between. CDR3 loop: CASSYSGSRAFF. The CDR3 region has the DNA TGTGCCAGCAGTTACTCGGGGTCGAGAGCTTTCTTT.

This clonotype was seen a handful of times. V is TRBV20-1 and J is TRBJ2-3, with TRBD1 matching 12 bases. The V gene's germline CDR1 is DFQATT and CDR2 SNEGSKA (reference sequence). Trimming removed 5 bases from V and 5 bases from J; junction bases left unmatched: 8. The CDR3 consists of 15 residues. In nucleotides, the CDR3 is TGCAGTGCTGAGGGGACAGGGGGCGTAAAAGATACGCAGTATTTT. This sequence encodes CSAEGTGGVKDTQYF.

This sequence joins TRBV4-3 and TRBJ1-5; the D is unclear. V lost 8 bases to trimming and J lost 1 base, with 15 bases between them. The CDR3 consists of 15 residues. In germline, CDR1 is LGHNA, CDR2 YSLEER. For the CDR3, the DNA is TGCGCCAGCCGAGCCGCGGTTACCAGCAATCAGCCCCAGCATTTT. The encoded protein is CASRAAVTSNQPQHF.

V usage is TRBV7-9 and J usage is TRBJ1-1; 10 bases are a match to TRBD1. This CDR3 is 16 amino acids long. The V segment lost 2 bases and the J segment 3 bases; nucleotides outside the gene matches: 6. Germline V gene lookup returns CDR1 SEHNR and CDR2 FQNEAQ (reference sequence). DNA for the CDR3: TGTGCCAGCAGCTTAAGCCCTGGACAGGGGGACACTGAAGCTTTCTTT. Its translation: CASSLSPGQGDTEAFF.

The V gene is TRBV7-2, the J gene TRBJ1-5, with no clear D. Per germline, CDR1 SGHTA and CDR2 FQGNSA. V gave up 2 bases and J gave up 4 bases, with 12 bases separating them. CDR3 size: 15 residues. The CDR3 DNA reads TGTGCCAGCAGCTTAACTCGCGGTTATAATCAGCCCCAGCATTTT. Its protein is CASSLTRGYNQPQHF. The variable domain in full, with the rest retrieved from reference TRBV7-2 and TRBJ1-5, is GAGVSQSPSNKVTEKGKDVELRCDPISGHTALYWYRQSLGQGLEFLIYFQGNSAPDKSGLPSDRFSAERTGGSVSTLTIQRTQQEDSAVYLCASSLTRGYNQPQHFGDGTRLSIL.

This clonotype was recorded many times. The chain links TRBV28 to TRBJ1-5; D might be TRBD1 (6 bases). The CDR3 length is 14 residues. Germline V CDR1 and CDR2: MDHEN, SYDVKM. Trimming took off 5 bases at V and 9 bases at J, with 17 bases between the two ends. The CDR3 DNA follows: TGTGCCAGCAGTCGGACAGACAAATGGGGGCCCCAGCATTTT. This gives the protein CASSRTDKWGPQHF.

The CDR3 coding sequence is TGTGCCAGCAAACGATTAAGGTTAGACTACGAGCAGTACTTC. Amino acids: CASKRLRLDYEQYF. J is TRBJ2-7 and V is TRBV12-3 or TRBV12-4; D remains ambiguous. V shed 7 bases and J shed 3 bases, with 16 bases lying between them. The CDR3 sequence is 14 residues long.

As concerns this clonotype: A read error is possible here, since a much larger clone lies one base away. The CDR3 spells CNVVVHRTEAFF. In DNA, the CDR3 is TGCAACGTTGTTGTTCACCGAACTGAAGCTTTCTTT. The chain carries TRBV29-1 and TRBJ1-1; the D is unclear. The V gene's germline CDR1 is SQVTM and CDR2 ANQGSEA. This CDR3 is built from 12 residues.

This clonotype turned up a few times. The J gene is TRBJ1-1, the V gene TRBV14; D uncertain. V was cut by 1 base and J by 5 bases, with 11 bases left in between. Germline CDR1 and CDR2: SGHDN and FVKESK. This CDR3 has 14 residues. CDR3 loop: CASSQGQLWTEAFF. The DNA of the CDR3 is TGTGCCAGCAGCCAAGGCCAGTTGTGGACTGAAGCTTTCTTT.

The sample holds a few counts of this clonotype. This sequence joins TRBV4-3 and TRBJ1-2; D not resolved. V dropped 4 bases and J dropped 4 bases, with 16 bases sitting between them. CDR3 length equals 15 residues. Germline loops: CDR1 LGHNA, CDR2 YSLEER. CDR3 bases: TGCGCCAGCAGCCCCTCCGCCCTGCTTCTCTATGGCTACACCTTC. Protein sequence: CASSPSALLLYGYTF.

This clonotype was counted ten times or more. The chain couples TRBV10-3 to TRBJ2-7; no reliable D call. V was clipped by 4 bases and J by 1 base, with 2 bases between them. The CDR3 consists of 11 residues. Germline CDR1 ENHRY, CDR2 SYGVKD. CDR3 bases: TGTGCCATCAGTGGGTCCTACGAGCAGTACTTC. Residues: CAISGSYEQYF.

This clonotype was seen only a few times. This rearrangement joins TRBV6-6 to TRBJ2-1; D is unresolved. The CDR3 has 14 residues. Between the trimmed V and J ends, which lost 5 bases and 5 bases, there was a span of 13 bases. CDR1 MNHNY and CDR2 SVGAGI come from the germline V gene (reference sequence). The CDR3 DNA reads TGTGCCAGCAGTGGACGGATGCCAAACAATGAGCAGTTCTTC. As protein: CASSGRMPNNEQFF.

The rearrangement uses TRBV6-5 and TRBJ2-1; D gene uncertain. The CDR3 spans 17 residues. With 4 bases removed from V and 5 bases from J, the gap between germline ends came to 21 bases. CDR1 is MNHEY, CDR2 SVGAGI, per germline. The CDR3 nucleotides are TGTGCCAGCAGTTCTAACTTTGATAGGGTGAAGAACAATGAGCAGTTCTTC. Translating gives CASSSNFDRVKNNEQFF.

This clonotype was recorded a few times. The chain's CDR3 is CATSRVQGALDTQYF. In DNA form, the CDR3 reads TGTGCCACCAGCAGAGTACAGGGGGCTTTGGATACGCAGTATTTT. The gene calls are TRBV15 and TRBJ2-3; TRBD1 matches 9 bases. Trimming took 1 base from V and 6 from J; bases not matched to a gene: 5. Germline V gives CDR1 LNHNV, CDR2 YYDKDF (reference sequence). The CDR3 length is 15 residues. Drawing the rest from reference TRBV15 and TRBJ2-3, the complete variable domain is DAMVIQNPRYQVTQFGKPVTLSCSQTLNHNVMYWYQQKSSQAPKLLFHYYDKDFNNEADTPDNFQSRRPNTSFCFLDIRSPGLGDTAMYLCATSRVQGALDTQYFGPGTRLTVL.

This clonotype showed up just a few times. The chain recombines TRBV5-1 with TRBJ2-1, with 7 nucleotides matching TRBD1. The CDR3 sequence is 17 residues long. V lost 4 bases and J lost 3; bases outside the gene matches: 13. CDR1 and CDR2 (germline): SGHRS, YFSETQ. CDR3 sequence reads: CASSVTGVSASYNEQFF. CDR3 in DNA: TGCGCCAGCAGCGTAACAGGGGTGAGCGCCAGCTACAATGAGCAGTTCTTC.

This clonotype was seen repeatedly, ten times or more. This sequence joins TRBV7-2 and TRBJ1-5; 9 bases are shared with TRBD1. The V and J ends lost 7 bases and 7 bases, in that order; junction bases with no gene match: 8. The length of the CDR3 is 14 residues. The germline V gene has CDR1 SGHTA and CDR2 FQGNSA. CDR3 sequence reads: CASTRQGEGQPQHF. For the CDR3, the DNA is TGTGCCAGCACCCGACAGGGGGAAGGACAGCCCCAGCATTTT.